This TCR beta chain was captured by sequencing in a study of blood T cell repertoires in COVID-19. Original methodology: How many nucleated cells were present was estimated from reference gene primer amplification. Assay used: immunoSEQ multiplex PCR; TCRdb lists only in-frame clones, some missing. Clone size and the V and J calls come from that table; the DNA yielded D and trimming. The data hold 250,000 to 350,000 clones, with 90% observed a single time. Recruitment covered roughly 24 US areas and drew participants whose ages spanned roughly 18 to 89 years. The study assigned cohorts using participant-reported clinical history. This CDR3 region has 13 residues. Trimming removed 5 bases from V and 8 bases from J, with 12 bases in between. From germline, CDR1 is MDHEN and CDR2 SYDVKM.

The genes are TRBV28 and TRBJ1-4; perhaps TRBD1 as D (6 bases). Sequencing was done on a sample of PBMCs or T cells enriched from blood (not recorded which). This clonotype was sampled from a woman between 18 and 29 years old with acute COVID-19. CDR3 amino acids: CASSLPTGEKLFF. The DNA for the CDR3 is TGTGCCAGCAGTCTGCCTACAGGGGAAAAACTGTTTTTT.